These 8 T cell receptor beta chains were sequenced from one sample in a study of T cell repertoires in cytomegalovirus infection. TCRdb processed the reads anew with MiXCR; each CDR3 protein has one entry. The sample contains hundreds of thousands of distinct CDR3 sequences, around 6.4% of which appear only once. Sequenced: PBMCs. Every receptor here comes from a human donor in good health (CMV status not recorded). Some clones in this sample may be carry-over from other donors' samples.

This clonotype was observed at least ten times. J is TRBJ2-3 and V is TRBV20-1; 10 bases line up with TRBD2. Germline values: CDR1 DFQATT, CDR2 SNEGSKA (reference sequence). This CDR3 comprises 11 residues. Trimming took 4 bases from V and 14 from J; bases not matched to a gene: 6. CDR3 nucleotide sequence: TGCAGTGCTACCGGGACTAGCGAAGGGTATTTT. Its protein product is CSATGTSEGYF.

This clonotype was seen a handful of times. V usage is TRBV20-1 and J usage is TRBJ2-3; 9 bases fit TRBD2. The CDR3 has 15 residues. Germline values: CDR1 DFQATT, CDR2 SNEGSKA (reference sequence). V lost 6 bases, J lost 1 base, and 8 bases stayed unmatched. CDR3 in amino acids: CSAPRGGLGTDTQYF. The CDR3 DNA is TGCAGTGCGCCGCGGGGGGGCCTGGGCACAGATACGCAGTATTTT.

This clonotype was observed many times. The chain joins TRBV4-2 to TRBJ2-1; D gene ambiguous. Germline-derived CDR1 and CDR2 are LGHNA and YNFKEQ. V lost 0 bases, J lost 2 bases, and 5 bases lay in between. The CDR3 has 14 amino acids. The CDR3 nucleotides are TGTGCCAGCAGCCAAGATCCAACCTACAATGAGCAGTTCTTC. It specifies CASSQDPTYNEQFF.

This clonotype appeared many times. V gene TRBV15 combines with J gene TRBJ1-5; the D gene is possibly TRBD1 (6 bases). CDR3 size: 15 residues. Germline loops: CDR1 LNHNV, CDR2 YYDKDF (reference sequence). V lost 0 bases and J 6 bases, leaving 12 bases between the germline ends. DNA of the CDR3: TGTGCCACCAGCAGAGATAGGGGGGGGGCTCAGCCCCAGCATTTT. Amino acids: CATSRDRGGAQPQHF.

This clonotype was detected ten times or more. The chain employs TRBV18 and TRBJ1-5; no firm D call. This CDR3 comprises 14 residues. V lost 4 bases and J 2 bases, leaving 9 bases between the germline ends. The germline CDR1 and CDR2 sequences are KGHSH and LQKENI. CDR3 residues: CASSQDAGNQPQHF. The DNA of the CDR3 is TGTGCCAGCTCACAGGACGCAGGCAATCAGCCCCAGCATTTT. Combining the CDR3 with reference TRBV18 and TRBJ1-5 gives the whole variable domain NAGVMQNPRHLVRRRGQEARLRCSPMKGHSHVYWYRQLPEEGLKFMVYLQKENIIDESGMPKERFSAEFPKEGPSILRIQQVVRGDSAAYFCASSQDAGNQPQHFGDGTRLSIL.

This clonotype was picked up many times. The chain carries TRBV29-1 and TRBJ2-1; D gene uncertain. With 1 base removed from V and 5 bases from J, the gap between germline ends came to 21 bases. CDR3 size: 17 residues. Germline CDR1 and CDR2: SQVTM and ANQGSEA. The CDR3 here is CSVEVWARTSPDNEQFF. CDR3 nucleotides: TGCAGCGTTGAAGTGTGGGCCCGGACGTCCCCCGACAATGAGCAGTTCTTC.

This clonotype was seen a few times. The V gene is TRBV18, the J gene TRBJ2-5, with D unclear. The CDR3 extends over 14 amino acids. Germline V gene lookup returns CDR1 KGHSH and CDR2 LQKENI. Trimming cost V 3 bases and J 5 bases, with 13 bases left between them. In nucleotides, the CDR3 is TGTGCCAGCTCACCCGCCCCGAACGTGGAGACCCAGTACTTC. Protein: CASSPAPNVETQYF.

Many counts were recorded for this clonotype. The rearrangement links TRBV7-2 to TRBJ2-2; the D call may be TRBD1 or TRBD2 (5 bases each). Germline loops: CDR1 SGHTA, CDR2 FQGNSA. The ends were cut back, 1 base at V and 6 bases at J, with 12 bases in the middle. The CDR3 extends over 15 amino acids. The chain's CDR3 is CASSLVDRDAGELFF. CDR3 nucleotide sequence: TGTGCCAGCAGCTTAGTTGATAGGGACGCCGGGGAGCTGTTTTTT.